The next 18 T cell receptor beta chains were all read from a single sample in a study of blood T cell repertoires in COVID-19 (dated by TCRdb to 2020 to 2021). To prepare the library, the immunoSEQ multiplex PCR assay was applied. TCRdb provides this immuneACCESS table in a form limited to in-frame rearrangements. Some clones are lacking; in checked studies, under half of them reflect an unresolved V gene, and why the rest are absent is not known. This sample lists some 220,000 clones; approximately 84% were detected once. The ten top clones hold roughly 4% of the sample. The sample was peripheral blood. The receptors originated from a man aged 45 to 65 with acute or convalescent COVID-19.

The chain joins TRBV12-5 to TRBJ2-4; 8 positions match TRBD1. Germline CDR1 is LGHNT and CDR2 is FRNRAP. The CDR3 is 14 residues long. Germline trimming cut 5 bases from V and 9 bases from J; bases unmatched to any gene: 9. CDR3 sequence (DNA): TGTGCTAGTGGTACCCCGGGACAGGCCGTCATTCAGTACTTC. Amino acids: CASGTPGQAVIQYF.

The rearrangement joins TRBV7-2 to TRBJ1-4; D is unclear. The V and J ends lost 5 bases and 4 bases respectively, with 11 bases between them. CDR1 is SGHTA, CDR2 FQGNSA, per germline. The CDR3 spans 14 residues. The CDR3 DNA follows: TGTGCCAGCAGCATAGTTGGGAGTAATGAAAAACTGTTTTTT. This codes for CASSIVGSNEKLFF.

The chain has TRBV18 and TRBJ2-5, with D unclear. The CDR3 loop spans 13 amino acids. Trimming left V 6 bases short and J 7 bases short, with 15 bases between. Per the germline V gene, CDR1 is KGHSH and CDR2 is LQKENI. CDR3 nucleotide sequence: TGTGCCAGCTCCCCCTCAGGCAGTTGGACCCAGTACTTC. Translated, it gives CASSPSGSWTQYF.

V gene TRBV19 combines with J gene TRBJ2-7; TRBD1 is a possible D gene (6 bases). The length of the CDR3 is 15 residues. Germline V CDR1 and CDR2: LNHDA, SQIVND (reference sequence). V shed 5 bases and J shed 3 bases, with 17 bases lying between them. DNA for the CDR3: TGTGCCAGTAGTCTTTTGGGGGCTGATCTCTACGAGCAGTACTTC. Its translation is CASSLLGADLYEQYF.

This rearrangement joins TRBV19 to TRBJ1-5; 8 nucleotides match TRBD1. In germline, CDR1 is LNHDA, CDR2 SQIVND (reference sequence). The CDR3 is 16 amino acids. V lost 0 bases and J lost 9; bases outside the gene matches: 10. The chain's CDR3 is CASSIEEGTGRGPQHF. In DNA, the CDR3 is TGTGCCAGTAGTATAGAAGAGGGGACAGGTCGAGGGCCCCAGCATTTT.

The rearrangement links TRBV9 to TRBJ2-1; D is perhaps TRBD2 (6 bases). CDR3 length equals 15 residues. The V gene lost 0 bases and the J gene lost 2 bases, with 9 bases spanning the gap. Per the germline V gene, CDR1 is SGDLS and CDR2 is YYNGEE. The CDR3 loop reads CASSVGTNAYNEQFF. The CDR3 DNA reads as TGTGCCAGCAGCGTAGGGACTAATGCCTACAATGAGCAGTTCTTC.

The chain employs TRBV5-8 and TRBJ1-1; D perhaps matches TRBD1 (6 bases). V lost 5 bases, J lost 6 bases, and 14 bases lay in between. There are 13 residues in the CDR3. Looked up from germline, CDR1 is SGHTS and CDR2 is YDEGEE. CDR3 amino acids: CASRGTLTSEAFF. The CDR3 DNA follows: TGTGCCAGCAGGGGGACATTAACTTCTGAAGCTTTCTTT.

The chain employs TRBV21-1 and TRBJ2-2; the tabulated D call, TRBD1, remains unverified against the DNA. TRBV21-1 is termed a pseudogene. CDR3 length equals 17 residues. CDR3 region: CASSKDRDRGHTGELFF. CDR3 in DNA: TGTGCCAGCAGCAAAGATCGGGACAGGGGTCACACCGGGGAGCTGTTTTTT.

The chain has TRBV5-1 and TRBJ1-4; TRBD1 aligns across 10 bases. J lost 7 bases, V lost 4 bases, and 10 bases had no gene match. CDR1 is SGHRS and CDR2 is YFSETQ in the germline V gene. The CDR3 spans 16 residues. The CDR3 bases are TGCGCCAGCAGCCGCTGGACAGGGGGAAGCGTTGAAAAACTGTTTTTT. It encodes CASSRWTGGSVEKLFF.

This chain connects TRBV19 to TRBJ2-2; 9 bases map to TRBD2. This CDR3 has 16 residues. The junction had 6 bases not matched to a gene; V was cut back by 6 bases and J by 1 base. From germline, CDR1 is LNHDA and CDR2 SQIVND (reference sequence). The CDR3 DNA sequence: TGTGCCAGTAGGGATCGTAGCGGGGGGAACACCGGGGAGCTGTTTTTT. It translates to CASRDRSGGNTGELFF. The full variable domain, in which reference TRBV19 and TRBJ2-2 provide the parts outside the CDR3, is DGGITQSPKYLFRKEGQNVTLSCEQNLNHDAMYWYRQDPGQGLRLIYYSQIVNDFQKGDIAEGYSVSREKKESFPLTVTSAQKNPTAFYLCASRDRSGGNTGELFFGEGSRLTVL.

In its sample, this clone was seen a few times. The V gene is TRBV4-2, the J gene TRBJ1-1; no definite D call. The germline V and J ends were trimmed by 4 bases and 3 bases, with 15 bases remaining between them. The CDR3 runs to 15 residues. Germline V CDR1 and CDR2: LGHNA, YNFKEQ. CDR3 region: CASSLYSVGDTEAFF. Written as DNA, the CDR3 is TGTGCCAGCAGCCTTTACAGCGTCGGGGACACTGAAGCTTTCTTT.

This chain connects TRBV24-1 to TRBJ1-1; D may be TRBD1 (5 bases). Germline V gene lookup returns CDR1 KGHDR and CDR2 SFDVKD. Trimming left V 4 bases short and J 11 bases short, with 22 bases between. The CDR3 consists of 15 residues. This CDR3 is CATSDGKRGSVLAFF. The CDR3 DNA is TGTGCCACCAGTGACGGCAAAAGGGGTAGTGTGTTGGCTTTCTTT.

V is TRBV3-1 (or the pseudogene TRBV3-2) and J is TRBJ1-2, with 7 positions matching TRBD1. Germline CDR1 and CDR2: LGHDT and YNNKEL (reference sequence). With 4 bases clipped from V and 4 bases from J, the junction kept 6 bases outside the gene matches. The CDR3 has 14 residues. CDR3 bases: TGTGCCAGCAGCCTAACGGGACAGACCTATGGCTACACCTTC. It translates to CASSLTGQTYGYTF.

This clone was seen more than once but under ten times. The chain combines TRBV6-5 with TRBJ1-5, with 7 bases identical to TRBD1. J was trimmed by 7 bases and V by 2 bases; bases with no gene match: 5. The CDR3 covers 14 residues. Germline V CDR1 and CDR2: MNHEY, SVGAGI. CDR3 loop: CASSYDRVSQPQHF. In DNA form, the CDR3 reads TGTGCCAGCAGTTACGACAGGGTGAGCCAGCCCCAGCATTTT.

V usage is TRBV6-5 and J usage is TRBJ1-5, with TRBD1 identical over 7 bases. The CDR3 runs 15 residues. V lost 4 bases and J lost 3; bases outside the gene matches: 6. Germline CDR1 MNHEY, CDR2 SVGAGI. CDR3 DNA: TGTGCCAGCAGTTCTCGGGACAGCCACAATCAGCCCCAGCATTTT. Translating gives CASSSRDSHNQPQHF.

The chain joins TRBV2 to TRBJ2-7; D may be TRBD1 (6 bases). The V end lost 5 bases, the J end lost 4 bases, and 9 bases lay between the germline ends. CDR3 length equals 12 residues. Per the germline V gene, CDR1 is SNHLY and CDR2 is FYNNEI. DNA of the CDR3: TGTGCCAGCAGTCCCGACAGGTACGAGCAGTACTTC. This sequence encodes CASSPDRYEQYF.

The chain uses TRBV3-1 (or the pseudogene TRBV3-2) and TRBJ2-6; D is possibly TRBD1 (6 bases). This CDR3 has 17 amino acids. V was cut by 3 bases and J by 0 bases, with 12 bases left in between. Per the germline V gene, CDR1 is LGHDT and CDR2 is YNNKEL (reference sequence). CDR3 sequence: CASSHVQGSSGANVLTF. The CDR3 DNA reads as TGTGCCAGCAGCCATGTACAGGGCTCCTCTGGGGCCAACGTCCTGACTTTC.

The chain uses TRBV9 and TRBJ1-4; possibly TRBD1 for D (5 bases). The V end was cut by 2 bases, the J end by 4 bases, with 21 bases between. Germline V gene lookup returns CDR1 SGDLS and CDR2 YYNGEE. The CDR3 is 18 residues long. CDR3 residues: CASSVGQVTHHRNEKLFF. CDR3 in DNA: TGTGCCAGCAGCGTTGGACAAGTAACGCACCACCGTAATGAAAAACTGTTTTTT.